This TCR beta chain appears in the sequencing data of a study of T cell repertoires in cytomegalovirus infection. Turning to the study itself: CMV infection together with matching HLA type was indicated by public TCR beta signatures.

Germline lookup yields CDR1 SGHAT and CDR2 FQDESV (reference sequence). V lost 3 bases and J lost 6; bases outside the gene matches: 5. The CDR3 extends over 14 amino acids. MiXCR was run by TCRdb on the reads, yielding one entry per CDR3 protein. The sample carries some 940,000 distinct CDR3 sequences, 31% recorded once. This clonotype was detected only a few times. Its antigen remains unknown. Whole-study results and caveats: In two of eight donors, the top clonotype was HLA-C-restricted CMV-specific. Carriers of CMV and the relevant HLA type were discriminated by public TCR beta frequency.

The rearrangement joins TRBV11-1 to TRBJ2-1; TRBD1 aligns across 7 bases. This receptor was identified in a human donor in good health (CMV status not recorded). Some clones in this sample may be carry-over from other donors' samples. The starting material was cultured CD8+ T cells from PBMCs, obtained from culture after CMV antigen stimulation. The CDR3 loop reads CASSFLTGSNEQFF. The DNA of the CDR3 is TGTGCCAGCAGCTTTCTGACAGGGAGCAATGAGCAGTTCTTC.